These 6 T cell receptor beta chains were all obtained from the same sample, sequenced in a study of Ad26.COV2.S vaccination and SARS-CoV-2 variants. As for treatment: some 19 received Ad26.COV2.S at low or high dose, single or two shots; several received placebo; per-sample allocation not given. Samples analyzed were those drawn on day 63 after the first vaccine or placebo injection. Method: immunoSEQ multiplex PCR; TCRdb's copy keeps in-frame clones and lacks some. Of hundreds of thousands of clones in the sample, around 86% were seen once. Source: peripheral blood, taken in a trial of Ad26.COV2.S vaccine versus placebo. Receptors were obtained from a person aged 18-60 years who received the Ad26.COV2.S COVID-19 vaccine or a placebo.

V is TRBV11-2 and J is TRBJ1-2; 7 bases map to TRBD1. Germline CDR1 and CDR2: SGHAT and FQNNGV. There are 16 residues in the CDR3. The V and J ends lost 1 base and 5 bases, in that order; junction bases with no gene match: 10. CDR3 DNA: TGTGCCAGCAGCTTAGGGTGGGGACAGAAGACTTATGGCTACACCTTC. It is translated as CASSLGWGQKTYGYTF. The complete variable domain, with remaining parts taken from reference TRBV11-2 and TRBJ1-2, reads EAGVAQSPRYKIIEKRQSVAFWCNPISGHATLYWYQQILGQGPKLLIQFQNNGVVDDSQLPKDRFSAERLKGVDSTLKIQPAKLEDSAVYLCASSLGWGQKTYGYTFGSGTRLTVV.

To note about this clone: This specimen includes other DNA sequences encoding the same CDR3. This chain joins TRBV19 and TRBJ1-2, with TRBD1 identical over 7 bases. The V gene end was trimmed by 5 bases and the J gene end by 6 bases; junction bases not matched to a gene: 9. Germline V gene sequence: CDR1 LNHDA, CDR2 SQIVND (reference sequence). This CDR3 contains 14 residues. The CDR3 reads CASSPRQGTDGYTF. Here the CDR3 DNA reads TGTGCCAGTAGTCCTAGACAGGGCACAGATGGCTACACCTTC.

The chain combines TRBV30 with TRBJ1-2, with D uncertain. V was shortened by 0 bases and J by 4 bases, with 6 bases between the two germline ends. The CDR3 is 12 residues long. Germline CDR1 and CDR2: GTSNPN and SVGIG (reference sequence). CDR3 in DNA: TGTGCCTGGAGTGTACTCAGCTATGGCTACACCTTC. Amino acids: CAWSVLSYGYTF.

In DNA form, the CDR3 reads TGTGCCAGCAGCCCAACAGGGGGGCGAACAGATACGCAGTATTTT. The encoded protein is CASSPTGGRTDTQYF. The chain is built from TRBV7-3 and TRBJ2-3, with TRBD1 identical over 8 bases. The V segment lost 5 bases and the J segment 3 bases; nucleotides outside the gene matches: 7. From germline, CDR1 is SGHTA and CDR2 FQGTGA. The CDR3 is 15 amino acids.

This clone was seen a single time. The chain joins TRBV3-1 (or the pseudogene TRBV3-2) to TRBJ1-1; D is perhaps TRBD1 (5 bases). This CDR3 has 14 residues. Germline V lookup: CDR1 LGHDT, CDR2 YNNKEL (reference sequence). Trimming removed 3 bases at V and 5 bases at J, with 13 bases between. The CDR3 loop reads CASSQSPGRTEAFF. CDR3 DNA sequence: TGTGCCAGCAGCCAGTCACCAGGGAGGACTGAAGCTTTCTTT.

In this sample, this clone turned up a few times. The rearrangement links TRBV30 to TRBJ1-6, with TRBD1 matching over 8 bases. Trimming took 1 base from V and 9 from J; bases not matched to a gene: 5. The CDR3 contains 14 residues. Germline CDR1 reads GTSNPN; CDR2 reads SVGIG (reference sequence). The CDR3 sequence is CAWSGGQGPSPLHF. DNA of the CDR3: TGTGCCTGGAGTGGCGGACAGGGTCCTTCACCCCTCCACTTT. The full variable domain, its missing parts supplied by reference TRBV30 and TRBJ1-6, is SQTIHQWPATLVQPVGSPLSLECTVEGTSNPNLYWYRQAAGRGLQLLFYSVGIGQISSEVPQNLSASRPQDRQFILSSKKLLLSDSGFYLCAWSGGQGPSPLHFGNGTRLTVT.